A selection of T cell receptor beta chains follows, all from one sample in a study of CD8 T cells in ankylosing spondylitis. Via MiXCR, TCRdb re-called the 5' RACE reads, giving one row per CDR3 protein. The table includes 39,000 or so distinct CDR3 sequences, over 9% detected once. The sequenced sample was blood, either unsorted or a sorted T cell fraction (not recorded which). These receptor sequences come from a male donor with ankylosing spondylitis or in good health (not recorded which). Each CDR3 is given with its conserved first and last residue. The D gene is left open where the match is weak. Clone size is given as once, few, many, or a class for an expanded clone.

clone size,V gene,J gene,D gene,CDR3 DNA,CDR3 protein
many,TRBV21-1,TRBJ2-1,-,TGTGCCAGCAGAAGGACTAGCGGACCTCTAGGCAATGAGCAGTTCTTC,CASRRTSGPLGNEQFF
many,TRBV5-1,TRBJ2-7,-,TGCGCCAGCAGCTCCGGGACTCACGGGGGCGAGCAGTACTTC,CASSSGTHGGEQYF
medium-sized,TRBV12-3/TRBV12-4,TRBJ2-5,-,TGTGCCAGCACCCCCCCGGGAGAGGAGACCCAGTACTTC,CASTPPGEETQYF
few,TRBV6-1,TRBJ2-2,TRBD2,TGTGCCAGCAGTGTCCCCTTAGCGGGAGGGCCAAGAACCGGGGAGCTGTTTTTT,CASSVPLAGGPRTGELFF
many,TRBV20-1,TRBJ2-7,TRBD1,TGCAGTGCTAGAGGGACAGGGGGAGGGAGCGAGCAGTACTTC,CSARGTGGGSEQYF
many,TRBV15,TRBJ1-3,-,TGTGCCACCAGCCCCCGGGGAGGGAACAGAAACACCATATATTTT,CATSPRGGNRNTIYF
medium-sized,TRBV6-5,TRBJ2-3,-,TGTGCCAGCAGCTCCAGAGCAGATACGCAGTATTTT,CASSSRADTQYF
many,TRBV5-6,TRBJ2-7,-,TGTGCCAGCAGCTTGGTGGCGGACAGAGACTACGAGCAGTACTTC,CASSLVADRDYEQYF
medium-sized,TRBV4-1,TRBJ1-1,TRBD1,TGCGCCAGCAGCCAAGAGGGTTCAGGGGGCACTGAAGCTTTCTTT,CASSQEGSGGTEAFF
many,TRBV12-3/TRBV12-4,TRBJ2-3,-,TGTGCCAGCAGTTTAGGGGGTCAGGGGATTTCAGATACGCAGTATTTT,CASSLGGQGISDTQYF
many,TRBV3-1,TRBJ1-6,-,TGTGCCAGCAACCATGCTGGGGTGAATTCACCCCTCCACTTT,CASNHAGVNSPLHF
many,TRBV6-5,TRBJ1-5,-,TGTGCCAGCAGTTACGGTTCCGGTAGCAATCAGCCCCAGCATTTT,CASSYGSGSNQPQHF
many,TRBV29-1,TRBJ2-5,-,TGCAGCGTTGAAGACAGGGGGGGGGTCACGGCCCAGTACTTC,CSVEDRGGVTAQYF
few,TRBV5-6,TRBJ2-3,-,TGTGCCAGCAGCTCTAGGGGGGGGTTGGCCACAGATACGCAGTATTTT,CASSSRGGLATDTQYF
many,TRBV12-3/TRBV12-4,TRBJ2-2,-,TGTGCCAGCAGTTTACGGTCCACCGGGGAGCTGTTTTTT,CASSLRSTGELFF
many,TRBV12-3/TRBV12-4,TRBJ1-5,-,TGTGCCAGCGGCCGAGACAATCAGCCCCAGCATTTT,CASGRDNQPQHF
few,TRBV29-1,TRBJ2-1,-,TGCAGCGTTGAAGAGGGTCACAATGCTGAGCAGTTCTTC,CSVEEGHNAEQFF
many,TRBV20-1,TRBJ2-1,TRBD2,TGCAGTGCCAACGGGGTAGCGGGATACTCCTACAATGAGCAGTTCTTC,CSANGVAGYSYNEQFF